The 21 T cell receptor beta chains below all came from one sample that was sequenced in a study of liver allograft versus peripheral blood T cells. About the study: The authors compared T cell receptor repertoires in transplanted livers with those in the peripheral blood of recipients.

TCRdb redid the calling of the reads with MiXCR, one entry per CDR3 protein. The table records 5,000 or so distinct CDR3 sequences, 12% to 15% of them present only once. The source is a human patient who had a liver transplant. Some T cells may be provided by the graft donor.

In this sample, this clonotype turned up a few times. This rearrangement joins TRBV27 to TRBJ2-7; D might be TRBD1 (6 bases). Trimming pared 8 bases from V and 7 bases from J, leaving 18 bases between. The length of the CDR3 is 13 residues. Germline CDR1 MNHEY, CDR2 SMNVEV (reference sequence). CDR3 protein: CASRILQGKEQYF. CDR3 coding DNA: TGTGCCAGCCGAATCCTACAGGGCAAGGAGCAGTACTTC.

Concerning this clonotype itself: A much larger clone differs by one base, so this may be a read error. CDR3 in DNA: TGTACCAGTAGTATATATAGCGGGCTCTCGGGAGGTGAGCAGTTCTTC. It codes for CTSSIYSGLSGGEQFF. The chain employs TRBV19 and TRBJ1-2, with TRBD2 matching over 7 bases. The J call may be wrong; the DNA end is better matched by TRBJ2-1. Germline loops: CDR1 LNHDA, CDR2 SQIVND (reference sequence). The CDR3 loop spans 16 amino acids.

In this sample, this clonotype turned up a few times. This chain links TRBV28 with TRBJ2-1; 10 bases are a match to TRBD1. The CDR3 sequence is 15 residues long. Trimming removed 5 bases from V and 3 bases from J; junction bases left unmatched: 4. Germline lookup yields CDR1 MDHEN and CDR2 SYDVKM. The CDR3 sequence: CASSLDRGFYNEQFF. The CDR3 region has the DNA TGTGCCAGCAGTCTGGACAGGGGGTTCTACAATGAGCAGTTCTTC. The whole variable domain, filled in from reference TRBV28 and TRBJ2-1, reads DVKVTQSSRYLVKRTGEKVFLECVQDMDHENMFWYRQDPGLGLRLIYFSYDVKMKEKGDIPEGYSVSREKKERFSLILESASTNQTSMYLCASSLDRGFYNEQFFGPGTRLTVL.

The chain links TRBV7-2 to TRBJ2-1; TRBD1 is a possible D gene (5 bases). The germline CDR1 and CDR2 sequences are SGHTA and FQGNSA. CDR3 length: 12 amino acids. Deletions cut 2 bases from V and 8 bases from J, with 7 bases between. CDR3 sequence reads: CASSLTGHEQFF. CDR3 bases: TGTGCCAGCAGCTTAACAGGCCATGAGCAGTTCTTC.

The J gene is TRBJ1-1, the V gene TRBV20-1; no clear D. The CDR3 length is 13 residues. Germline loops: CDR1 DFQATT, CDR2 SNEGSKA (reference sequence). Trimming cost V 7 bases and J 0 bases, with 12 bases left between them. CDR3 region: CSVVRKMNTEAFF. DNA for the CDR3: TGCAGTGTAGTAAGAAAAATGAACACTGAAGCTTTCTTT.

By frequency in the sample, this clonotype is medium-sized. The chain is built from TRBV7-2 and TRBJ1-6; a possible D gene is TRBD1 (6 bases). The CDR3 totals 15 residues. Per the germline V gene, CDR1 is SGHTA and CDR2 is FQGNSA. V lost 3 bases and J lost 6, with 12 bases in between. CDR3 coding DNA: TGTGCCAGCAGCTTCTTGACAGGTCCTAATTCACCCCTCCACTTT. Its protein is CASSFLTGPNSPLHF.

This clonotype is medium-sized within its sample. The genes are TRBV6-2 or TRBV6-3 and TRBJ1-2; D is unclear. The CDR3 covers 12 residues. The germline V gene encodes CDR1 MNHEY and CDR2 SVGEGT. V lost 5 bases and J 4 bases, leaving 8 bases between the germline ends. The CDR3 loop is CASSEWRYGYTF. The CDR3 nucleotides read TGTGCCAGCAGTGAGTGGCGCTATGGCTACACCTTC.

In its sample, this clonotype is medium-sized (0.01 to 0.1%). V usage is TRBV27 and J usage is TRBJ1-1; weak D call: TRBD1 (5 bases). Trimming removed 4 bases at V and 1 base at J, with 16 bases between. The CDR3 length is 16 residues. Germline CDR1 is MNHEY and CDR2 is SMNVEV (reference sequence). CDR3 loop: CASSYFGGWGNTEAFF. The CDR3 DNA reads as TGTGCCAGCAGTTATTTTGGGGGATGGGGGAACACTGAAGCTTTCTTT.

This rearrangement joins TRBV7-2 to TRBJ2-3, with 8 bases matching TRBD2. CDR3 size: 17 residues. V shed 2 bases, J shed 4 bases, and the junction held 11 bases outside the gene matches. CDR1 SGHTA and CDR2 FQGNSA come from the germline V gene. The CDR3 spells CASSLIRTSPSADTQYF. The CDR3 DNA sequence: TGTGCCAGCAGCTTAATTCGGACTAGCCCTAGCGCAGATACGCAGTATTTT. Using reference TRBV7-2 and TRBJ2-3 for the parts outside the CDR3, the full variable domain is GAGVSQSPSNKVTEKGKDVELRCDPISGHTALYWYRQSLGQGLEFLIYFQGNSAPDKSGLPSDRFSAERTGGSVSTLTIQRTQQEDSAVYLCASSLIRTSPSADTQYFGPGTRLTVL.

This clonotype was detected a few times. V gene TRBV5-4 combines with J gene TRBJ1-5; D is ambiguous. Trimming pared 1 base from V and 4 bases from J, leaving 9 bases between. This CDR3 spans 14 amino acids. Germline assignment: CDR1 SGHNT and CDR2 YYREEE (reference sequence). The CDR3 loop is CASSLFGSNQPQHF. The CDR3 DNA reads TGTGCCAGCAGCTTGTTCGGGAGTAATCAGCCCCAGCATTTT.

In its sample, this clonotype was seen a few times. The rearrangement links TRBV7-2 to TRBJ2-1; the D gene could be TRBD1 or TRBD2 (5 bases each). CDR1 and CDR2 from the germline V gene are SGHTA and FQGNSA. Deletions cut 5 bases from V and 8 bases from J, with 16 bases between. CDR3 size: 14 residues. In nucleotides, the CDR3 is TGTGCCAGCAGCCCAACGAATCAGGGAGATGAGCAGTTCTTC. Translation gives CASSPTNQGDEQFF.

By share, this clonotype ranks as medium-sized (0.01 to 0.1%). As DNA, the CDR3 is TGTGCCAGCAGTTTGACAAGAGGAAACACCATATATTTT. Translating gives CASSLTRGNTIYF. The gene calls are TRBV27 and TRBJ1-3, with no clear D. V was clipped by 3 bases and J by 4 bases, with 7 bases between them. The CDR3 loop spans 13 amino acids. Germline V gene lookup returns CDR1 MNHEY and CDR2 SMNVEV (reference sequence).

This clonotype has ten or more counts. The V call is TRBV30, the J call TRBJ1-1; D is possibly TRBD1 (6 bases). This CDR3 comprises 14 residues. Looked up from germline, CDR1 is GTSNPN and CDR2 is SVGIG (reference sequence). V was pared by 3 bases and J by 5 bases, with 16 bases between. CDR3 coding DNA: TGTGCCTGGAGAATACAGGGAGGCGGGACTGAAGCTTTCTTT. Amino acid sequence: CAWRIQGGGTEAFF.

By proportion, this clonotype is medium-sized. This chain links TRBV6-6 with TRBJ1-1; 8 bases agree with TRBD1. With 6 bases clipped from V and 5 bases from J, the junction kept 11 bases outside the gene matches. CDR3 length equals 15 residues. Germline V gives CDR1 MNHNY, CDR2 SVGAGI (reference sequence). The CDR3 DNA reads as TGTGCCAGCAGGCCCCGGACAGGGAAGGGGACTGAAGCTTTCTTT. Translation gives CASRPRTGKGTEAFF.

This clonotype is labeled medium-sized (0.01 to 0.1%). The chain has TRBV18 and TRBJ1-6; D unresolved. The germline CDR1 and CDR2 sequences are KGHSH and LQKENI. V was clipped by 2 bases and J by 9 bases, with 20 bases between them. The CDR3 totals 17 residues. Here the CDR3 DNA reads TGTGCCAGCTCACCAGCGGCAGGTCCGACCTTTAGTTCACCCCTCCACTTT. This codes for CASSPAAGPTFSSPLHF. The entire variable domain, with the rest obtained from reference TRBV18 and TRBJ1-6, is as follows: NAGVMQNPRHLVRRRGQEARLRCSPMKGHSHVYWYRQLPEEGLKFMVYLQKENIIDESGMPKERFSAEFPKEGPSILRIQQVVRGDSAAYFCASSPAAGPTFSSPLHFGNGTRLTVT.

This clonotype is medium-sized in the sample. This chain joins TRBV7-2 and TRBJ2-7; D gene uncertain. Germline V gene sequence: CDR1 SGHTA, CDR2 FQGNSA. With 7 bases removed from V and 0 bases from J, the gap between germline ends came to 7 bases. This CDR3 has 12 residues. CDR3 residues: CASTSRSYEQYF. As DNA, the CDR3 is TGTGCCAGCACTTCTCGCTCCTACGAGCAGTACTTC.

The chain uses TRBV28 and TRBJ1-4; TRBD1 is a possible D gene (6 bases). Germline V gene data show CDR1 as MDHEN and CDR2 as SYDVKM. V gave up 6 bases and J gave up 10 bases, with 18 bases separating them. CDR3 length: 14 amino acids. Here the CDR3 reads CASRSPRGRGKLFF. In DNA, the CDR3 is TGTGCCAGCAGGAGCCCCAGGGGTCGGGGAAAACTGTTTTTT.

This clonotype was counted a few times. The chain is built from TRBV5-4 and TRBJ1-6; D ambiguous. The CDR3 contains 14 residues. Trimming took 4 bases from V and 7 from J, leaving 12 bases between them. The germline V gene has CDR1 SGHNT and CDR2 YYREEE (reference sequence). CDR3 nucleotides: TGTGCCAGCAGCCAGGACGGAAGAAATTCACCCCTCCACTTT. It translates to CASSQDGRNSPLHF.

The gene calls are TRBV11-2 and TRBJ2-7, with 7 bases identical to TRBD1. The CDR3 has 16 residues. J was trimmed by 6 bases and V by 2 bases; bases with no gene match: 13. Germline V gene data show CDR1 as SGHAT and CDR2 as FQNNGV. In nucleotides, the CDR3 is TGTGCCAGCAGCTTATACTCCGGGACAGACCCCCTCGAGCAGTACTTC. Translated, it gives CASSLYSGTDPLEQYF.

This clonotype is medium-sized within its sample. The gene calls are TRBV6-5 and TRBJ1-4; TRBD1 agrees at 10 bases. This CDR3 is 15 amino acids long. Unmatched junction bases numbered 3, after V lost 2 bases and J lost 6 bases. Germline CDR1 is MNHEY and CDR2 is SVGAGI. CDR3 in amino acids: CASSYPGTGDEKLFF. CDR3 in DNA: TGTGCCAGCAGTTACCCCGGGACAGGGGATGAAAAACTGTTTTTT.

By share, this clonotype ranks as medium-sized. This chain uses TRBV18 with TRBJ1-5; 10 nucleotides line up with TRBD1. J was trimmed by 5 bases and V by 2 bases; bases with no gene match: 0. Looked up from germline, CDR1 is KGHSH and CDR2 is LQKENI. The CDR3 contains 14 residues. CDR3 sequence: CASSPGQGDQPQHF. CDR3 in DNA: TGTGCCAGCTCACCAGGACAGGGGGATCAGCCCCAGCATTTT. The whole variable domain, filled in from reference TRBV18 and TRBJ1-5, reads NAGVMQNPRHLVRRRGQEARLRCSPMKGHSHVYWYRQLPEEGLKFMVYLQKENIIDESGMPKERFSAEFPKEGPSILRIQQVVRGDSAAYFCASSPGQGDQPQHFGDGTRLSIL.